Sequencing of this T cell receptor beta chain was carried out in a study of neoadjuvant nivolumab and ipilimumab in lung cancer. CDR1 and CDR2 from the germline V gene are SGHTA and FQGTGA. The CDR3 has 13 residues. Trimming stripped 2 bases from V and 6 bases from J, with 8 bases between. The method was immunoSEQ multiplex PCR; TCRdb's version includes in-frame clones alone and lacks a portion of them. This table holds about 1,500 clones, roughly 80% found once. Findings and limits, study-wide: TCR clonality did not significantly correlate with pathologic tumor regression. TCR richness and clonality were higher in tumors than adjacent uninvolved lung. Resected-tumor TCR richness correlated positively with pretherapy blood richness. Only two of four nivolumab-treated tumors gained richness and clonality by surgery.

As regards this clone: The antigen is undetermined.

This sequence joins TRBV7-3 and TRBJ2-1; D is uncertain. The TCR sequence derives from an adult with non-small cell lung cancer. Here the sequenced sample was tumor tissue, taken before neoadjuvant nivolumab, alone or with ipilimumab. DNA for the CDR3: TGTGCCAGCAGCTTATCTGAGCTCAATGAGCAGTTCTTC. It is translated as CASSLSELNEQFF.